What follows is one T cell receptor beta chain and its context. The sample comes from a study of T cells in Graves' hyperthyroidism and ophthalmopathy. Amplification yielded TCR beta CDR3 regions, with RNA transcripts as the source. First-round RT-PCR targeting the TCR CDR3 was performed with the HTBI primer set. TCRdb passed the multiplex PCR reads through MiXCR, listing each CDR3 protein once. The repertoire includes approximately 500,000 distinct CDR3 sequences, around 42% of them detected once, and around 7.7% sits in the top ten. V lost 1 base, J lost 14 bases, and 8 bases stayed unmatched. The CDR3 covers 14 residues. CDR1 MNHEY and CDR2 SMNVEV come from the germline V gene (reference sequence).

Sequences were obtained from peripheral blood or thyroid tissue (not recorded which). The chain combines TRBV27 with TRBJ1-5, with 10 positions matching TRBD1. This TCR derives from a young woman with Graves' hyperthyroidism. The CDR3 nucleotides read TGTGCCAGCAGTTTATGGAGACAGGGGGCCTACGAGCATTTT. This translates into CASSLWRQGAYEHF.